Below are 12 T cell receptor beta chains sequenced from a single sample in a study of early T cells in non-severe SARS-CoV-2 infection. TCRdb analysed the 5' RACE reads with MiXCR anew, one entry per CDR3 protein. The repertoire holds tens of thousands of distinct CDR3 sequences, with roughly 5.5% as singletons. The source material was whole blood. The receptor source for this set is an adult who was a healthcare worker with PCR-confirmed SARS-CoV-2 infection or an uninfected control (not recorded which).

This clonotype was seen at least ten times. The CDR3 protein is CASSTGGMTKNIQYF. In DNA form, the CDR3 reads TGTGCCAGCAGTACAGGGGGCATGACCAAAAACATTCAGTACTTC. V is TRBV6-1 and J is TRBJ2-4; TRBD1 matches 9 bases. Germline CDR1 is MNHNS and CDR2 is SASEGT. The CDR3 sequence is 15 residues long. With 5 bases clipped from V and 2 bases from J, the junction kept 4 bases outside the gene matches.

This clonotype was seen more than once but under ten times. The rearrangement joins TRBV29-1 to TRBJ2-3, with 9 positions matching TRBD2. This CDR3 comprises 14 residues. The ends lost 4 bases at V and 6 bases at J; junction bases unmatched: 8. Germline V CDR1 and CDR2: SQVTM, ANQGSEA. The CDR3 loop is CSVVLAGRGDTQYF. CDR3 DNA sequence: TGCAGCGTTGTCCTAGCGGGGCGCGGGGATACGCAGTATTTT.

This clonotype was picked up many times. This CDR3 reads CASGLAPQGNEQFF. CDR3 coding DNA: TGTGCTAGTGGTTTGGCCCCCCAGGGAAATGAGCAGTTCTTC. This chain links TRBV12-5 with TRBJ2-1; D possibly corresponds to TRBD1 (5 bases). This CDR3 region has 14 residues. Trimming removed 1 base from V and 7 bases from J, with 11 bases in between. CDR1 and CDR2 from the germline V gene are LGHNT and FRNRAP.

This clonotype was found many times. The chain recombines TRBV20-1 with TRBJ1-2; TRBD1 is a possible D gene (5 bases). Germline V lookup: CDR1 DFQATT, CDR2 SNEGSKA (reference sequence). The length of the CDR3 is 12 residues. With 6 bases removed from V and 4 bases from J, the gap between germline ends came to 12 bases. CDR3 protein: CSAPAGGYGYTF. In nucleotides, the CDR3 is TGCAGTGCCCCCGCTGGGGGCTATGGCTACACCTTC.

Points on this clonotype: This sequence may be a read error, since a much larger clone differs from it by one base. This chain connects TRBV6-2 or TRBV6-3 to TRBJ1-5, with D maybe TRBD1 (5 bases). The CDR3 contains 15 residues. The germline CDR1 and CDR2 sequences are MNHEY and SVGEGT. The CDR3 reads CASSYSGGGNPPQHF. CDR3 DNA: TGTGCCAGCAGTTACTCGGGGGGAGGCAATCCGCCCCAGCATTTT.

This clonotype was seen at least ten times. The chain employs TRBV20-1 and TRBJ2-7, with 9 bases aligning to TRBD2. CDR1 DFQATT and CDR2 SNEGSKA come from the germline V gene (reference sequence). Trimming took 5 bases from V and 6 from J; bases not matched to a gene: 5. This CDR3 spans 12 amino acids. CDR3 residues: CSARSGSSEQYF. DNA of the CDR3: TGCAGTGCTCGTAGCGGGAGTAGCGAGCAGTACTTC.

The chain is built from TRBV29-1 and TRBJ1-1, with TRBD1 matching 7 bases. Germline CDR1 reads SQVTM; CDR2 reads ANQGSEA. This CDR3 region has 16 residues. V shed 6 bases and J 0 bases; nucleotides not matched to a gene: 13. The CDR3 protein is CSVTDRTPPLNTEAFF. CDR3 in DNA: TGCAGCGTGACGGACAGGACCCCACCTTTGAACACTGAAGCTTTCTTT. The full variable domain, completed using reference TRBV29-1 and TRBJ1-1, is SAVISQKPSRDICQRGTSLTIQCQVDSQVTMMFWYRQQPGQSLTLIATANQGSEATYESGFVIDKFPISRPNLTFSTLTVSNMSPEDSSIYLCSVTDRTPPLNTEAFFGQGTRLTVV.

This clonotype was counted ten times or more. The gene calls are TRBV30 and TRBJ2-7; unclear D gene. Trimming shortened V by 2 bases and J by 2 bases, and 10 bases separated the two germline ends. CDR1 is GTSNPN and CDR2 is SVGIG in the germline V gene (reference sequence). The CDR3 loop spans 13 amino acids. CDR3 sequence reads: CAWSISSPYEQYF. DNA for the CDR3: TGTGCCTGGAGTATTAGCTCCCCCTACGAGCAGTACTTC.

The chain has TRBV10-3 and TRBJ2-5; TRBD2 agrees at 7 bases. The CDR3 has 15 amino acids. Germline V lookup: CDR1 ENHRY, CDR2 SYGVKD. Losses at the gene ends were 9 bases for V and 2 bases for J; bases not matched to a gene: 12. Here the CDR3 reads CAIQLTGTTQETQYF. For the CDR3, the DNA is TGTGCCATTCAGCTTACCGGGACTACACAAGAGACCCAGTACTTC.

This clonotype was picked up many times. The chain carries TRBV19 and TRBJ2-1; 8 bases are shared with TRBD1. Trimming took 6 bases from V and 2 from J; bases not matched to a gene: 15. Germline CDR1 LNHDA, CDR2 SQIVND (reference sequence). The CDR3 loop spans 18 amino acids. The CDR3 coding sequence is TGTGCCAGTAGCCCCCGGGGCAGGGGGCAATTAACCTACAATGAGCAGTTCTTC. Its protein product is CASSPRGRGQLTYNEQFF.

This clonotype was observed at least ten times. The rearrangement joins TRBV5-1 to TRBJ2-2; 9 bases align to TRBD1. The V gene end was trimmed by 3 bases and the J gene end by 2 bases; junction bases not matched to a gene: 2. The CDR3 runs to 15 residues. Per the germline V gene, CDR1 is SGHRS and CDR2 is YFSETQ. In DNA, the CDR3 is TGCGCCAGCAGCTACAGGGGGCCAAACACCGGGGAGCTGTTTTTT. Its translation is CASSYRGPNTGELFF.

There are many counts of this clonotype. The chain links TRBV4-1 to TRBJ2-3; 7 positions agree with TRBD2. This CDR3 region has 18 residues. CDR1 MGHRA and CDR2 YSYEKL come from the germline V gene. V was clipped by 0 bases and J by 0 bases; unmatched bases: 9. The CDR3 reads CASSQDRWSGGSTDTQYF. As DNA, the CDR3 is TGCGCCAGCAGCCAAGATCGGTGGTCGGGAGGCAGCACAGATACGCAGTATTTT.